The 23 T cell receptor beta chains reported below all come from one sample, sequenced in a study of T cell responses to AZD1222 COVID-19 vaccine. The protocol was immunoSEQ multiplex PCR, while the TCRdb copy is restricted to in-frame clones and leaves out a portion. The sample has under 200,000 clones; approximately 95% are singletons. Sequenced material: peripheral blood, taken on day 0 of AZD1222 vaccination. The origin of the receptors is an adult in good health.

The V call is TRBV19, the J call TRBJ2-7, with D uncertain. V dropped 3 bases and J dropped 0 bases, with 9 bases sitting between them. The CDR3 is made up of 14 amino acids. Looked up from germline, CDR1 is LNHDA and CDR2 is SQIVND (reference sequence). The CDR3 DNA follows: TGTGCCAGTAGTATGCACATAAGCTCCTACGAGCAGTACTTC. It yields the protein CASSMHISSYEQYF.

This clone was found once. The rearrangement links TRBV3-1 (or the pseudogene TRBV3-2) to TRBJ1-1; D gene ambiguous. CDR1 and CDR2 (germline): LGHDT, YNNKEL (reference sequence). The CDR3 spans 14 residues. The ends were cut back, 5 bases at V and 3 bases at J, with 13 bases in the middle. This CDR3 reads CASSSHDRDTEAFF. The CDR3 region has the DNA TGTGCCAGCAGCTCCCATGATAGGGACACTGAAGCTTTCTTT.

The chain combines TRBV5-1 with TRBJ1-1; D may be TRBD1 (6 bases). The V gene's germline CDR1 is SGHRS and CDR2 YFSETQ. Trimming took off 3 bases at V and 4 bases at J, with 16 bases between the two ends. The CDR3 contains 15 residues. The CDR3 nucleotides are TGCGCCAGCAGCTCCCCCCTCGGGGGCTCCACTGAAGCTTTCTTT. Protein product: CASSSPLGGSTEAFF. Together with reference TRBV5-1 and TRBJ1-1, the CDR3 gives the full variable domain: KAGVTQTPRYLIKTRGQQVTLSCSPISGHRSVSWYQQTPGQGLQFLFEYFSETQRNKGNFPGRFSGRQFSNSRSEMNVSTLELGDSALYLCASSSPLGGSTEAFFGQGTRLTVV.

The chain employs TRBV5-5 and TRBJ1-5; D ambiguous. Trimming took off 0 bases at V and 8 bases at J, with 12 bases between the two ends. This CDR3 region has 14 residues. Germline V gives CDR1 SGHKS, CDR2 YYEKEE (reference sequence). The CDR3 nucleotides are TGTGCCAGCAGCTTGGAAAAGTATAGGGAGCCCCAGCATTTT. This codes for CASSLEKYREPQHF.

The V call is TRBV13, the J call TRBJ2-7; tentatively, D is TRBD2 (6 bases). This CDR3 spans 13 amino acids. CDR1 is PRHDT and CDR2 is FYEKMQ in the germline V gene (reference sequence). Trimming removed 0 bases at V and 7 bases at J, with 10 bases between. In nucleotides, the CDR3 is TGTGCCAGCAGCTTAGGAGCTAGCGCGGAGCAGTACTTC. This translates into CASSLGASAEQYF.

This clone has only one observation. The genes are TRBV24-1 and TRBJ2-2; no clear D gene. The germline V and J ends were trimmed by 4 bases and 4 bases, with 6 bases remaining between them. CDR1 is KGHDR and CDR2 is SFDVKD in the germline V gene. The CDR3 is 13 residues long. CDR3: CATSDRPTGELFF. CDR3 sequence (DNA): TGTGCCACCAGTGACAGGCCCACCGGGGAGCTGTTTTTT.

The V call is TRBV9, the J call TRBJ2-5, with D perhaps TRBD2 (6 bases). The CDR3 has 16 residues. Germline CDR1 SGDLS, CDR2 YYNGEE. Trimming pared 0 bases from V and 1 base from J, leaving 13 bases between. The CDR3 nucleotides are TGTGCCAGCAGCGTAGCTGCTAGCGCCCCCCAAGAGACCCAGTACTTC. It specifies CASSVAASAPQETQYF.

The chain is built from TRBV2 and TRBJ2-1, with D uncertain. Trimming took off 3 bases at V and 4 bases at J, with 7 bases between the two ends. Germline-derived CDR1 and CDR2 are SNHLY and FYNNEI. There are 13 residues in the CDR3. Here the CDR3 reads CASSDFGYNEQFF. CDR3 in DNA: TGTGCCAGCAGTGACTTCGGGTACAATGAGCAGTTCTTC.

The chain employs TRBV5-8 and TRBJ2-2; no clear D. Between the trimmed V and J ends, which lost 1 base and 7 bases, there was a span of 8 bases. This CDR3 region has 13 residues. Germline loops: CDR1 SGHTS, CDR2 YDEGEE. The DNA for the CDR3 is TGTGCCAGCAGCTTGTTATCTGGCGGGGAGCTGTTTTTT. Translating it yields CASSLLSGGELFF. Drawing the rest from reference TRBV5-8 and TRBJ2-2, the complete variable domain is EAGVTQSPTHLIKTRGQQATLRCSPISGHTSVYWYQQALGLGLQFLLWYDEGEERNRGNFPPRFSGRQFPNYSSELNVNALELEDSALYLCASSLLSGGELFFGEGSRLTVL.

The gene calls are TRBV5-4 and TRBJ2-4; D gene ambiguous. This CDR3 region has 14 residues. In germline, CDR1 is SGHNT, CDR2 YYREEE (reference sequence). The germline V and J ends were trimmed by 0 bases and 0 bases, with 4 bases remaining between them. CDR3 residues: CASSLGLAKNIQYF. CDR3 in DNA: TGTGCCAGCAGCTTGGGACTAGCCAAAAACATTCAGTACTTC.

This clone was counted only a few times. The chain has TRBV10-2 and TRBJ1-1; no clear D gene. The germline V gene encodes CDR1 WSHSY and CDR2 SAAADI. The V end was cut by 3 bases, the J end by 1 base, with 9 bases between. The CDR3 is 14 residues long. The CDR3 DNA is TGCGCCAGCAGTGACAGCCAAGGGAACACTGAAGCTTTCTTT. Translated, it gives CASSDSQGNTEAFF.

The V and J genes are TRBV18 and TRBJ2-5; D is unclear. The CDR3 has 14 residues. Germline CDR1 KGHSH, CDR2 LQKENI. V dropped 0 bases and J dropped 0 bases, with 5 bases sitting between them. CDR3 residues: CASSPPYHQETQYF. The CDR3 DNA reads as TGTGCCAGCTCACCACCGTATCACCAAGAGACCCAGTACTTC.

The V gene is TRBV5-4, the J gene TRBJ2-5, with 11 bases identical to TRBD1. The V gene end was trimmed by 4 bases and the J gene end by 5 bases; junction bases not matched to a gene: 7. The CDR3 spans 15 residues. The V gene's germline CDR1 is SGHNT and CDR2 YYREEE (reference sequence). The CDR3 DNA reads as TGTGCCAGCAGCCCAGGACAGGGGGCATGGGAGACCCAGTACTTC. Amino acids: CASSPGQGAWETQYF. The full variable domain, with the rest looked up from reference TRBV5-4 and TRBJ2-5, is ETGVTQSPTHLIKTRGQQVTLRCSSQSGHNTVSWYQQALGQGPQFIFQYYREEENGRGNFPPRFSGLQFPNYSSELNVNALELDDSALYLCASSPGQGAWETQYFGPGTRLLVL.

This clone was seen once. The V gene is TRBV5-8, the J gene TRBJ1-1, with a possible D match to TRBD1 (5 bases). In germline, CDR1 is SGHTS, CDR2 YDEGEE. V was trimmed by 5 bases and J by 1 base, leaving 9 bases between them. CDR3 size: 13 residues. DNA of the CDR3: TGTGCCAGCAGACTGGGGCCGAACACTGAAGCTTTCTTT. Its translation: CASRLGPNTEAFF.

The CDR3 DNA reads as TGTGCCAGCTCACCAGGCGGGGCGGGCACTGAAGCTTTCTTT. It codes for CASSPGGAGTEAFF. This chain uses TRBV18 with TRBJ1-1; D may be TRBD1 (5 bases). The ends were cut back, 2 bases at V and 4 bases at J, with 11 bases in the middle. The CDR3 is made up of 14 amino acids. From germline, CDR1 is KGHSH and CDR2 LQKENI. Full variable domain (rest looked up from reference TRBV18 and TRBJ1-1): NAGVMQNPRHLVRRRGQEARLRCSPMKGHSHVYWYRQLPEEGLKFMVYLQKENIIDESGMPKERFSAEFPKEGPSILRIQQVVRGDSAAYFCASSPGGAGTEAFFGQGTRLTVV.

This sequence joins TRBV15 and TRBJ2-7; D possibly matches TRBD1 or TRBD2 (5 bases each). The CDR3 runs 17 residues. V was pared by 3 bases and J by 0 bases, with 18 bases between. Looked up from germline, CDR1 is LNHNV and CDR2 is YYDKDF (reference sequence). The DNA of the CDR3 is TGTGCCACCAGCAGTAAGCAGGGACCGCTCATCTCCTACGAGCAGTACTTC. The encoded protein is CATSSKQGPLISYEQYF.

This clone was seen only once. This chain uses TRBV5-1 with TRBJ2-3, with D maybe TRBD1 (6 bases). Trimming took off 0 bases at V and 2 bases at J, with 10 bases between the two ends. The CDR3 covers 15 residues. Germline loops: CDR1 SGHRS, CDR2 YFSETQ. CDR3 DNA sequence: TGCGCCAGCAGCTTGGTTACAGGGTCCACAGATACGCAGTATTTT. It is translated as CASSLVTGSTDTQYF.

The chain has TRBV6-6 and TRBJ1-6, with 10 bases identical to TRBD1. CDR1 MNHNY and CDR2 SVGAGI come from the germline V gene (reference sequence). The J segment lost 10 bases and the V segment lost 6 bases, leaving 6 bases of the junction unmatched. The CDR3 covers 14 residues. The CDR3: CASRTGGAHSPLHF. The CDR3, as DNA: TGTGCCAGCAGGACAGGGGGCGCGCACTCACCCCTCCACTTT.

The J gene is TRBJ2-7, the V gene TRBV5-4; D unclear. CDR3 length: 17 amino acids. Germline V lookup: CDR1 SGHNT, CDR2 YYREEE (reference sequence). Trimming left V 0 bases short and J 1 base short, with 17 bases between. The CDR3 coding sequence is TGTGCCAGCAGCTTGGCCCTGGGCCAGACCCTTTCCTACGAGCAGTACTTC. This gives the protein CASSLALGQTLSYEQYF.

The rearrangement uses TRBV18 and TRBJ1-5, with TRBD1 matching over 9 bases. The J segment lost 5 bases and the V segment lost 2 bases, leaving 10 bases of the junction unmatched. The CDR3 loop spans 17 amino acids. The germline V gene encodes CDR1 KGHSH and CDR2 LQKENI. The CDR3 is CASSPTGGAVLDQPQHF. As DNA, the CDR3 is TGTGCCAGCTCACCAACAGGGGGCGCGGTGTTAGATCAGCCCCAGCATTTT.

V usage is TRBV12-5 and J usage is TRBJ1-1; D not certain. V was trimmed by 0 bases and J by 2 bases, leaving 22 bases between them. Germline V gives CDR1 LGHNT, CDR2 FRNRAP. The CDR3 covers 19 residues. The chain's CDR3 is CASGLVISLVDNTNTEAFF. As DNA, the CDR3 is TGTGCTAGTGGTTTGGTAATCTCTCTCGTTGACAACACAAACACTGAAGCTTTCTTT. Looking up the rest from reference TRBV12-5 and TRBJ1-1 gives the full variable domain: DARVTQTPRHKVTEMGQEVTMRCQPILGHNTVFWYRQTMMQGLELLAYFRNRAPLDDSGMPKDRFSAEMPDATLATLKIQPSEPRDSAVYFCASGLVISLVDNTNTEAFFGQGTRLTVV.

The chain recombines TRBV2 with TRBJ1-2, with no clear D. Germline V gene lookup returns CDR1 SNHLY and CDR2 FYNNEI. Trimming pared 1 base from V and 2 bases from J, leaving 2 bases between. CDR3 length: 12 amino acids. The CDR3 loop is CASSEGNYGYTF. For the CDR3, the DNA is TGTGCCAGCAGTGAAGGGAACTATGGCTACACCTTC.

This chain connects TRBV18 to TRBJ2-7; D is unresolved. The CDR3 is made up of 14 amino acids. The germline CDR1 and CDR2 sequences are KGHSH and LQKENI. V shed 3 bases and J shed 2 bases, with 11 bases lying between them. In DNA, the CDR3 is TGTGCCAGCTCACCCCCCTCCCGACCCTACGAGCAGTACTTC. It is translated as CASSPPSRPYEQYF.